This T cell receptor (beta chain) is from a study of OX40 agonist ivuxolimab in advanced cancers. The CDR3 has 15 residues. V dropped 4 bases and J dropped 6; count of bases not matched to a gene: 7. CDR1 is SGHNT and CDR2 is YYREEE in the germline V gene (reference sequence). Of note for this clone: The sample holds other DNA sequences that translate to the same CDR3.

This table comes from immunoSEQ multiplex PCR, and its TCRdb copy is limited to in-frame clones, with some not included. The sample lists about 19,000 clones, 86% seen once, with about an eighth in the top ten. This rearrangement joins TRBV5-4 to TRBJ2-1; 10 positions agree with TRBD2. The sequence derives from an adult with an advanced solid tumor such as melanoma, head and neck, liver or kidney cancer. The specimen was CD4+ or CD8+ T cells sorted from blood, collected in a trial of the OX40 agonist ivuxolimab. The CDR3 region has the DNA TGTGCCAGCAGCCCACGGACTAGCGGAGGCAATGAGCAGTTCTTC. It yields the protein CASSPRTSGGNEQFF.